The 2 T cell receptor beta chains below all came from one sample that was sequenced in a study of PD-L1 blockade in urothelial cancer. Produced via immunoSEQ multiplex PCR; TCRdb's table is partial and in-frame only. This table holds tens of thousands of clones, around nine tenths found once. As to time point: pretreatment peripheral blood. The sample consisted of PBMCs, taken around atezolizumab (anti-PD-L1) treatment. The receptors here all came from an older woman with urothelial cancer.

The table lists this clone with a count of one. This chain links TRBV7-2 with TRBJ2-2, with TRBD2 identical over 9 bases. CDR3 length equals 15 residues. The germline gives CDR1 SGHTA, CDR2 FQGNSA. V shed 5 bases and J 5 bases; nucleotides not matched to a gene: 6. CDR3 bases: TGTGCCAGCAGCCGTAGCGGGAGTGAAACCGGGGAGCTGTTTTTT. Amino acid sequence: CASSRSGSETGELFF.

This sequence joins TRBV6-1 and TRBJ2-1; possible D gene TRBD1, 6 bases. The CDR3 is 13 residues long. Germline loops: CDR1 MNHNS, CDR2 SASEGT. V lost 8 bases and J lost 3, with 11 bases in between. CDR3 sequence reads: CASGGSHYNEQFF. The CDR3 nucleotides read TGTGCCAGCGGGGGCAGTCACTACAATGAGCAGTTCTTC.